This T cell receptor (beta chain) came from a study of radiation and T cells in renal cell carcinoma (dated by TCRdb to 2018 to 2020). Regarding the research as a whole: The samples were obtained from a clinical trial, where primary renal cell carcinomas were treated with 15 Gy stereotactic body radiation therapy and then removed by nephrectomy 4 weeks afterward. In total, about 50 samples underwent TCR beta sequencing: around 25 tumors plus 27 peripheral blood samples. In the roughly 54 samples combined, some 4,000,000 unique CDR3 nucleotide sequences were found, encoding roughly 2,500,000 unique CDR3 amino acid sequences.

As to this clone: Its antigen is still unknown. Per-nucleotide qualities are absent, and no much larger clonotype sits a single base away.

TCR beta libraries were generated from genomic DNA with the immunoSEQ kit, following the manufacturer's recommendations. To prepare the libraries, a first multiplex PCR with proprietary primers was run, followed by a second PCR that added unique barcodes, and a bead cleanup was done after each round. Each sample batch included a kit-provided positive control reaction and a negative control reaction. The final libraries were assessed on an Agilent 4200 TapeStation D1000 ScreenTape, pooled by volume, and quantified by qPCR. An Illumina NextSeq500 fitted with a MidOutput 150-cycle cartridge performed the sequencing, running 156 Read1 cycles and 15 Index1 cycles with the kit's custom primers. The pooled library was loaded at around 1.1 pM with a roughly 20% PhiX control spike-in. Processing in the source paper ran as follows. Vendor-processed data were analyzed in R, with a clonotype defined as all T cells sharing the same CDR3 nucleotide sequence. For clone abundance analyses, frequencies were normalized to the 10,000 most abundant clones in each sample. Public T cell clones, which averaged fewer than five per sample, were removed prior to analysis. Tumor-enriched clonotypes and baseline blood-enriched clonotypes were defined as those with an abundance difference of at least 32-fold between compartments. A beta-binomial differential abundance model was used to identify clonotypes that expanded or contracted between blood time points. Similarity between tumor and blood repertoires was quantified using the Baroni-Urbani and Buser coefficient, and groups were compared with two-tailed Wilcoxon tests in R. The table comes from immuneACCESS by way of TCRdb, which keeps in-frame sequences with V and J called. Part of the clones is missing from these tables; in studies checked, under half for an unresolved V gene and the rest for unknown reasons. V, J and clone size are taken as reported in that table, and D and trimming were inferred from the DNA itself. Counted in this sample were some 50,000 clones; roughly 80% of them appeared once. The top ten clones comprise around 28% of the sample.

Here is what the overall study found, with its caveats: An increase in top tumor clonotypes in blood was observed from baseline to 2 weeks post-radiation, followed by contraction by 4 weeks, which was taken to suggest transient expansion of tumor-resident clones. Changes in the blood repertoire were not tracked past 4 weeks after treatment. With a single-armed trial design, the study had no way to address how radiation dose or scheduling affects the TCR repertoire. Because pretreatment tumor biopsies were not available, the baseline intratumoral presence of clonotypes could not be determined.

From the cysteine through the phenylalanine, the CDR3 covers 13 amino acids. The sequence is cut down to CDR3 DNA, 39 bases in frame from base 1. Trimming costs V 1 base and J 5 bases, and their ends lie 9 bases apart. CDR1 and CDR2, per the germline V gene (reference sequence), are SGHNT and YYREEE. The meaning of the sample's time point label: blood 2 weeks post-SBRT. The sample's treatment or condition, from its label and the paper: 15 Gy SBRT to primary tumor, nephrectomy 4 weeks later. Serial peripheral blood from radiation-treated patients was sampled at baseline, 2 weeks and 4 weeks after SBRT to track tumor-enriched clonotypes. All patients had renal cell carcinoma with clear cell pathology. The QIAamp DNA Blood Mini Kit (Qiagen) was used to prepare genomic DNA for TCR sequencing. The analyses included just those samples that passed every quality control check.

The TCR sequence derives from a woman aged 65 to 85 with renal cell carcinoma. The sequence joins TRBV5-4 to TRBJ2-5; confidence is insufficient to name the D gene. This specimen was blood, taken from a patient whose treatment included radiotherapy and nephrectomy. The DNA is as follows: TGTGCCAGCAGCTTGACAAAGAAGGAGACCCAGTACTTC. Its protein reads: CASSLTKKETQYF. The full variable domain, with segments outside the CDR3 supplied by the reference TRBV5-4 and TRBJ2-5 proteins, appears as ETGVTQSPTHLIKTRGQQVTLRCSSQSGHNTVSWYQQALGQGPQFIFQYYREEENGRGNFPPRFSGLQFPNYSSELNVNALELDDSALYLCASSLTKKETQYFGPGTRLLVL.